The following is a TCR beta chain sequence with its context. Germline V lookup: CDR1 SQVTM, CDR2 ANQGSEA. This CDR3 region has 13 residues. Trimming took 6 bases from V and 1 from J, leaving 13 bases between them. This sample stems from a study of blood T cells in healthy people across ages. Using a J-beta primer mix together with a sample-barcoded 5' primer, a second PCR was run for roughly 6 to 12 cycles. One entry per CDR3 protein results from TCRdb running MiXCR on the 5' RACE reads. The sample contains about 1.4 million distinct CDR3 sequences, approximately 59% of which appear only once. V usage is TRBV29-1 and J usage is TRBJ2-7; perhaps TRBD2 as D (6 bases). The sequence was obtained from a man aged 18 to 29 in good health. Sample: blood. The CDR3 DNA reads TGCAGCGTGGGTCGGGCGGGGTCCTACGAGCAGTACTTC. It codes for CSVGRAGSYEQYF.